The present TCR beta chain was sequenced within a study of brain T cells in children with intractable seizures. Some clones are missing from TCRdb's copy, which holds only in-frame ones; the method was immunoSEQ multiplex PCR. The sample includes 110,000 or so clones, 85% to 95% of them seen just once. With 0 bases removed from V and 3 bases from J, the gap between germline ends came to 12 bases. The CDR3 is 15 residues long. CDR1 and CDR2 from the germline V gene are SGDLS and YYNGEE. This specimen consisted of peripheral blood, obtained at surgery. This sequence joins TRBV9 and TRBJ2-5; the D is unclear. The receptor comes from a boy younger than two with hemimegalencephaly and intractable seizures. The CDR3 sequence is CASSVGPDPKETQYF. The CDR3 nucleotides read TGTGCCAGCAGCGTAGGTCCGGACCCCAAAGAGACCCAGTACTTC.